This TCR beta chain was captured by sequencing in a study of blood T cell repertoires in COVID-19 (dated by TCRdb to about 2020). Background for the entire study: Samples covering the acute and convalescent phases of COVID-19 were provided by collaborators in the United States, Italy and Spain. A de-identified subject ID, COVID-19 status, age in years and sex were almost always included in the sample metadata. The prospective study material was composed of cDNA or gDNA derived from T cells, B-cell-depleted T cells, or PBMCs. Where HLA class I and class II types were available, the types were taken from metadata supplied by the sample provider, not from assay-based typing. The repertoires were released in a freely available public database meant as a resource for research on the immune response to SARS-CoV-2. The samples were drawn from two sources: the first 160 participants of the ongoing ImmuneRACE study, and 1,000 to 1,500 subjects contributed by 6 global collaborators. Deeply sampled blood TCRbeta repertoires from subjects exposed to, actively infected with, or recovered from COVID-19 were included in the dataset. Beyond this particular receptor, the publication reports: Clinical and demographic metadata were provided uncurated, with the amount varying by source and participant.

TCRbeta CDR3 regions were amplified from genomic DNA using the immunoSEQ Assay, a bias-controlled multiplex PCR. The authors' pipeline ran thus. Within the assay, amplification of reference gene primers was used to estimate how many nucleated cells each sample contained. To quantify the absolute abundance of each unique TCRbeta CDR3 rearrangement, sequence reads were collapsed and filtered. For each sample, productive Simpson clonality was calculated as the square root of Simpson's diversity index over productive rearrangements. TCRdb limited this immuneACCESS table to in-frame rearrangements with V and J called. A share of clones is missing; checked studies link under half to unresolved V genes, and the rest is unexplained. V, J and clone size were drawn from that table, and D and trimming were deduced from the DNA. The sample has some 150,000 clones on record, 84% of them singletons. The ten largest make up more than 3.5% of the sample.

V is pared back by 5 bases and J by 1 base, with 14 bases lying between the germline termini. CDR1 is given as LGHDT and CDR2 as YNNKEL, both from the germline V gene (reference sequence). Taken from cysteine to phenylalanine, the CDR3 has 15 residues. The entry retains the CDR3 DNA only, 45 bases that are in frame from base 1. Concerning this clone: There is no known antigen for this receptor. No qualities accompany the bases; no much larger clone lies one base away.

The collaborating institutions used their own protocols to collect whole blood in K2EDTA tubes. For TCRbeta analysis, collaborators shipped samples in one of three forms: frozen whole blood, isolated PBMCs, or DNA extracted from either of those sample types. The sequenced material came from peripheral blood. The receptor comes from a woman aged 60-75 years with acute or convalescent COVID-19. The receptor chain draws on TRBV3-1 (or the pseudogene TRBV3-2) and TRBJ1-1; the D region possibly corresponds to TRBD1 (6 bases align). In nucleotides, the sequence is TGTGCCAGCAGCACGCAGACAGGTAGGAACACTGAAGCTTTCTTT. This gives the protein CASSTQTGRNTEAFF.